This T cell receptor (beta chain) was profiled in a study of blood T cell repertoires in COVID-19. V shed 0 bases and J 0 bases; nucleotides not matched to a gene: 1. This CDR3 region has 15 residues. Germline V lookup: CDR1 MNHEY, CDR2 SVGAGI. Only in-frame clones appear in the TCRdb table, and some are missing; sequencing was by immunoSEQ multiplex PCR. The table has about 76,000 clones, around nine tenths seen once. The rearrangement links TRBV6-5 to TRBJ1-2; 7 positions match TRBD1. The specimen sequenced was peripheral blood. The origin of this receptor is a human donor in a cohort sampled during active COVID-19. The CDR3 loop is CASSYSGQPNYGYTF. The CDR3 nucleotides read TGTGCCAGCAGTTACTCGGGACAGCCTAACTATGGCTACACCTTC.